This T cell receptor beta chain was identified during a study of blood T cell repertoires in COVID-19. Per the study methods: Nucleated cell number was recorded as an estimate derived from reference gene primer amplification. Profiling relied on immunoSEQ multiplex PCR, and the TCRdb table lists in-frame clones only, not all of them. That table furnishes V, J and clone size, whereas the DNA furnished D and trimming. This table has roughly 190,000 clones, 80% to 85% appearing once. CDR3 length: 14 residues. The germline V and J ends were trimmed by 3 bases and 7 bases, with 13 bases remaining between them. CDR1 is MDHEN, CDR2 SYDVKM, per germline.

Sequencing used peripheral blood. The sequence was obtained from a woman aged 70-85 years with COVID-19, enrolled during active disease. The chain links TRBV28 to TRBJ1-5, with D perhaps matching TRBD1 (6 bases). The CDR3 sequence: CASSLDRPEQPQHF. As DNA, the CDR3 is TGTGCCAGCAGTTTGGACAGACCAGAGCAGCCCCAGCATTTT.